This TCR beta chain was captured by sequencing in a study of T cell responses to AZD1222 COVID-19 vaccine. Findings of the study overall: The donors showed a predominance of white British ancestry and of females, with possible underestimation of clonal diversity.

In regard to this clone: Antigen: not known. The identical CDR3 is also encoded by other nucleotide sequences in the sample.

The CDR3 covers 15 residues. Germline V CDR1 and CDR2: MNHEY, SVGAGI. Trimming stripped 0 bases from V and 0 bases from J, with 6 bases between. Using immunoSEQ multiplex PCR, the repertoire was profiled, and TCRdb retains in-frame clones only, with some absent. The sample records around 100,000 clones, roughly 89% being singletons. The J gene is TRBJ1-5, the V gene TRBV6-5; D unresolved. This sequence originates from an adult in good health. The sequences come from peripheral blood, collected on day 0 of AZD1222 vaccination. The CDR3 bases are TGTGCCAGCAGTTACTCGCGGGGTAGCAATCAGCCCCAGCATTTT. This encodes CASSYSRGSNQPQHF.